This T cell receptor (beta chain) was retrieved from a study of cytomegalovirus exposure and HLA in healthy donors. General study points: The study assumed roughly uniform donor sequencing depth for presence/absence analyses. Relative to the approximately 660-donor mean, N-insertions were reportedly fewer in an Asian-associated ancestry cluster in a later analysis.

PCR involved 60 Vbeta and 13 Jbeta primers. Produced via immunoSEQ multiplex PCR; TCRdb's table is partial and in-frame only. This sample has 150,000 to 200,000 clones, with around 83% found just once. On this clone: No antigen is known for it.

CDR1 MNHEY and CDR2 SVGAGI come from the germline V gene. The J segment lost 4 bases and the V segment lost 0 bases, leaving 1 base of the junction unmatched. This CDR3 is built from 15 residues. V is TRBV6-5 and J is TRBJ2-7, with 12 nucleotides matching TRBD2. This sequence originates from a man between 18 and 35 years old in good health and CMV-seropositive. Sequencing used PBMCs. CDR3 region: CASSYSTSGGYEQYF. The CDR3 DNA follows: TGTGCCAGCAGTTACTCGACTAGCGGGGGATACGAGCAGTACTTC.